This entry describes one T cell receptor beta chain. The CDR3 contains 14 residues. Trimming took 3 bases from V and 3 from J, leaving 8 bases between them. Germline CDR1 is LNHDA and CDR2 is SQIVND (reference sequence). Those enrolled in Seattle joined during active infection and were followed longitudinally afterward. In the study's own analysis: Amplifying reference gene primers gave estimates of nucleated cell counts. Measured with immunoSEQ multiplex PCR; TCRdb has only the in-frame clones, and not every one. The D gene and trimming were derived from the DNA, and the V and J assignments and clone size from that table. The table has roughly 440,000 clones, 88% seen once. This entry comes from a study of blood T cell repertoires in COVID-19. Overall study: Spain, Italy and the United States supplied samples that represented acute and convalescent COVID-19.

Specimen: peripheral blood. The clonotype comes from a woman between 50 and 59 years old with COVID-19, enrolled during active disease. This rearrangement joins TRBV19 to TRBJ1-4; D might be TRBD1 (5 bases). CDR3 protein: CASSIWGPNEKLFF. The DNA for the CDR3 is TGTGCCAGTAGTATTTGGGGCCCTAATGAAAAACTGTTTTTT.